This TCR beta chain was sequenced in a study of T cells in Graves' hyperthyroidism and ophthalmopathy. Study summary: Peripheral blood was secured at the point of initial diagnosis, before any treatment.

The TCR beta CDR3 regions underwent amplification using RNA transcripts as the source. The HTBI primer set was used in a first-round RT-PCR of the TCR CDR3. TCRdb independently ran MiXCR on the multiplex PCR reads; one entry per CDR3 protein. The table includes approximately 690,000 distinct CDR3 sequences, approximately 15% detected once. As regards this clonotype: It may be a read error: a sequence one base away is much more abundant.

CDR3 length: 12 amino acids. Germline CDR1 and CDR2: MDHEN and SYDVKM. Input material: blood. This clonotype was obtained from a woman aged 45 to 65 with Graves' ophthalmopathy. The V gene is TRBV28, the J gene TRBJ2-5, with unresolved D. The CDR3 spells CASSTDPRTRYF. The CDR3 region has the DNA TGTGCCAGCAGTACGGACCCACGGACCCGGTACTTC.